These 19 T cell receptor beta chains share one sample of origin, sequenced in a study of CD8+ T cells in alopecia areata. After isolation, RNA underwent reverse transcription to generate cDNA as the sequencing template. Clones were read by immunoSEQ multiplex PCR, and TCRdb kept only the in-frame ones, dropping some. The sample includes around 300,000 clones, 45% to 70% seen only once; the top ten take about 0.93%. Treatment indicated: oral pan-JAK inhibitor, 5-10 mg twice daily. This material consisted of CD4+ T cells sorted from blood, taken at approximately week 51, from a patient treated with tofacitinib. These receptors were taken from a human donor with alopecia areata.

The chain carries TRBV10-3 and TRBJ2-6; D ambiguous. The CDR3 is 15 residues long. Looked up from germline, CDR1 is ENHRY and CDR2 is SYGVKD. Trimming left V 2 bases short and J 4 bases short, with 9 bases between. The CDR3 DNA reads as TGTGCCATCAGTGAGACCAGCCCCGGGGCCAACGTCCTGACTTTC. Its translation: CAISETSPGANVLTF.

In this sample, this clone turned up a few times. This sequence joins TRBV4-2 and TRBJ2-3; maybe TRBD2 (7 bases). Trimming removed 1 base at V and 2 bases at J, with 16 bases between. Germline CDR1 reads LGHNA; CDR2 reads YNFKEQ. The CDR3 is made up of 17 amino acids. This chain's CDR3 is CASSQATAGASTDTQYF. The CDR3 DNA reads TGTGCCAGCAGCCAAGCAACGGCGGGGGCCTCCACAGATACGCAGTATTTT.

This clone came up a few times. The same CDR3 can be traced to other DNA sequences in this sample. The gene calls are TRBV18 and TRBJ1-5; the D is unclear. V lost 2 bases and J lost 2, with 4 bases in between. There are 13 residues in the CDR3. Germline V gene lookup returns CDR1 KGHSH and CDR2 LQKENI. The DNA of the CDR3 is TGTGCCAGCTCACCAGGGGGCAATCAGCCCCAGCATTTT. As protein: CASSPGGNQPQHF. Full variable domain (outside the CDR3, taken from reference TRBV18 and TRBJ1-5): NAGVMQNPRHLVRRRGQEARLRCSPMKGHSHVYWYRQLPEEGLKFMVYLQKENIIDESGMPKERFSAEFPKEGPSILRIQQVVRGDSAAYFCASSPGGNQPQHFGDGTRLSIL.

This sequence joins TRBV30 and TRBJ2-1; D call uncertain. Trimming took 4 bases from V and 7 from J, leaving 8 bases between them. CDR1 GTSNPN and CDR2 SVGIG come from the germline V gene (reference sequence). There are 11 residues in the CDR3. The CDR3: CAWKQENEQFF. CDR3 nucleotide sequence: TGTGCCTGGAAGCAGGAGAATGAGCAGTTCTTC.

The chain couples TRBV29-1 to TRBJ2-5; D gene uncertain. CDR1 and CDR2 from the germline V gene are SQVTM and ANQGSEA. V was pared by 6 bases and J by 2 bases, with 16 bases between. The CDR3 sequence is 14 residues long. The CDR3 spells CSVDLGPLQETQYF. The CDR3 nucleotides are TGCAGCGTCGACCTTGGACCGTTGCAAGAGACCCAGTACTTC.

The chain uses TRBV14 and TRBJ1-2, with D perhaps matching TRBD1 (6 bases). The germline gives CDR1 SGHDN, CDR2 FVKESK. Deletions cut 4 bases from V and 0 bases from J, with 12 bases between. This CDR3 has 15 amino acids. CDR3 DNA: TGTGCCAGCAGCCTCGAACAGGGAACTAACTATGGCTACACCTTC. Translating it yields CASSLEQGTNYGYTF.

The CDR3 protein is CASSQDRGLNTGELFF. Here the CDR3 DNA reads TGCGCCAGCAGCCAAGATCGAGGGCTTAACACCGGGGAGCTGTTTTTT. V usage is TRBV4-3 and J usage is TRBJ2-2; tentatively, D is TRBD2 (5 bases). The CDR3 is 16 residues long. Deletions cut 0 bases from V and 2 bases from J, with 10 bases between. Germline CDR1 and CDR2: LGHNA and YSLEER.

V is TRBV5-1 and J is TRBJ2-5; D remains ambiguous. The CDR3 loop spans 13 amino acids. Per the germline V gene, CDR1 is SGHRS and CDR2 is YFSETQ. V dropped 4 bases and J dropped 5 bases, with 12 bases sitting between them. CDR3 amino acids: CASSQTLLETQYF. Written as DNA, the CDR3 is TGCGCCAGCAGCCAAACCCTATTGGAGACCCAGTACTTC.

The gene calls are TRBV4-2 and TRBJ2-1, with 7 bases lining up with TRBD1. Per germline, CDR1 LGHNA and CDR2 YNFKEQ. V lost 1 base to trimming and J lost 1 base; unmatched junction nucleotides: 7. The CDR3 spans 17 residues. CDR3 DNA sequence: TGTGCCAGCAGCCAAGCGGTTGGGGACAGTTCCTACAATGAGCAGTTCTTC. Translated, it gives CASSQAVGDSSYNEQFF.

This clone has only one observation. It may be a read error: a sequence one base away is much more abundant. This chain connects TRBV7-3 to TRBJ2-3; no firm D call. Trimming took off 0 bases at V and 5 bases at J, with 0 bases between the two ends. Germline V gene data show CDR1 as SGHTA and CDR2 as FQGTGA. The CDR3 length is 11 residues. This chain's CDR3 is CASSLTDTQYF. The CDR3 nucleotides read TGTGCCAGCAGCTTAACAGATACGCAGTATTTT.

This chain joins TRBV5-4 and TRBJ2-1; 8 bases are shared with TRBD2. The V and J ends lost 4 bases and 7 bases, in that order; junction bases with no gene match: 13. Per germline, CDR1 SGHNT and CDR2 YYREEE (reference sequence). The CDR3 runs 16 residues. CDR3 sequence: CASSGQKRGPLNEQFF. CDR3 nucleotide sequence: TGTGCCAGCAGCGGACAAAAGCGGGGGCCTCTAAATGAGCAGTTCTTC.

The rearrangement links TRBV29-1 to TRBJ2-7, with 12 bases matching TRBD1. The CDR3 runs 12 residues. The ends lost 7 bases at V and 5 bases at J; junction bases unmatched: 3. Germline CDR1 SQVTM, CDR2 ANQGSEA. In DNA, the CDR3 is TGCAGCGCCGGGACAGGGGGCCACGAGCAGTACTTC. Protein: CSAGTGGHEQYF.

Of note for this clone: The junction and the germline gene differ at one end; a read error may be behind it. The CDR3 region is CASSRDTGQGSHEQYF. DNA for the CDR3: TGCGCCAGCAGCCGAGATACGGGACAGGGCTCCCACGAGCAGTACTTC. The rearrangement joins TRBV5-1 to TRBJ2-7; 9 bases are a match to TRBD1. The length of the CDR3 is 16 residues. The germline CDR1 and CDR2 sequences are SGHRS and YFSETQ.

This chain uses TRBV15 with TRBJ2-1, with TRBD2 matching over 7 bases. The CDR3 is made up of 12 amino acids. In germline, CDR1 is LNHNV, CDR2 YYDKDF (reference sequence). The J segment lost 8 bases and the V segment lost 6 bases, leaving 4 bases of the junction unmatched. The DNA of the CDR3 is TGTGCCACCAGTATCCGGGGGGATGAGCAGTTCTTC. Translated: CATSIRGDEQFF.

This clone was detected only a few times. The gene calls are TRBV5-1 and TRBJ2-5; D remains unclear. Germline CDR1 SGHRS, CDR2 YFSETQ. Trimming took off 1 base at V and 0 bases at J, with 7 bases between the two ends. CDR3 size: 14 residues. The CDR3 DNA is TGCGCCAGCAGCTTGCGGGCGTACCAAGAGACCCAGTACTTC. As protein: CASSLRAYQETQYF. Looking up the rest from reference TRBV5-1 and TRBJ2-5 gives the full variable domain: KAGVTQTPRYLIKTRGQQVTLSCSPISGHRSVSWYQQTPGQGLQFLFEYFSETQRNKGNFPGRFSGRQFSNSRSEMNVSTLELGDSALYLCASSLRAYQETQYFGPGTRLLVL.

V and J are TRBV5-6 and TRBJ2-5; TRBD1 matches at 9 bases. The V gene's germline CDR1 is SGHDT and CDR2 YYEEEE. There are 14 residues in the CDR3. The V gene end was trimmed by 4 bases and the J gene end by 3 bases; junction bases not matched to a gene: 4. The CDR3 sequence is CASSQGTGKETQYF. Here the CDR3 DNA reads TGTGCCAGCAGCCAGGGGACAGGGAAAGAGACCCAGTACTTC. Looking up the rest from reference TRBV5-6 and TRBJ2-5 gives the full variable domain: DAGVTQSPTHLIKTRGQQVTLRCSPKSGHDTVSWYQQALGQGPQFIFQYYEEEERQRGNFPDRFSGHQFPNYSSELNVNALLLGDSALYLCASSQGTGKETQYFGPGTRLLVL.

The rearrangement links TRBV30 to TRBJ2-5, with D possibly TRBD2 on 6 matching bases. The CDR3 loop spans 13 amino acids. CDR1 and CDR2 (germline): GTSNPN, SVGIG (reference sequence). The CDR3 reads CALAQSSYNEQYF. In DNA, the CDR3 is TGTGCTCTAGCGCAGAGCTCCTACAATGAGCAGTACTTC. The whole variable domain, filled in from reference TRBV30 and TRBJ2-5, reads SQTIHQWPATLVQPVGSPLSLECTVEGTSNPNLYWYRQAAGRGLQLLFYSVGIGQISSEVPQNLSASRPQDRQFILSSKKLLLSDSGFYLCALAQSSYNEQYFGPGTRLLVL.

In this sample, this clone turned up a few times. The genes are TRBV4-1 and TRBJ1-1; the D gene is possibly TRBD1 (5 bases). The CDR3 totals 15 residues. CDR1 and CDR2 from the germline V gene are MGHRA and YSYEKL. Trimming cost V 3 bases and J 0 bases, with 11 bases left between them. The CDR3 bases are TGCGCCAGCAGCCAGGGACGGTTCATGAACACTGAAGCTTTCTTT. Amino acid sequence: CASSQGRFMNTEAFF.

The chain has TRBV5-6 and TRBJ1-1; 7 positions agree with TRBD1. Germline CDR1 reads SGHDT; CDR2 reads YYEEEE. This CDR3 comprises 15 residues. V was pared by 4 bases and J by 0 bases, with 6 bases of the junction left unmatched. CDR3 DNA sequence: TGTGCCAGCAGCCTGGTGGACAGGATGAACACTGAAGCTTTCTTT. Protein: CASSLVDRMNTEAFF.